Given below is one T cell receptor (beta chain) in context. Its antigen is currently unknown. Germline assignment: CDR1 LNHDA and CDR2 SQIVND (reference sequence). The CDR3 length is 13 residues. The V end lost 3 bases, the J end lost 7 bases, and 12 bases lay between the germline ends. The data derive from a study of tumor-infiltrating lymphocytes in localized non-small cell lung cancer. Across the whole study: Patients included smokers and never-smokers with various histologies, some sampled after neoadjuvant chemotherapy. Tumor tissue and non-adjacent uninvolved lung came from each patient. Study-level findings and limits: T-cell fraction did not differ between immunotypes IM1 and IM2.

The table came from immunoSEQ multiplex PCR; TCRdb's copy has only in-frame clones and leaves some out. The sample lists roughly 12,000 clones; about 82% were seen once. This TCR was recovered from a human donor with non-small cell lung cancer. The V gene is TRBV19, the J gene TRBJ1-2; D not certain. Material: uninvolved lung tissue not adjacent to the tumor. CDR3 residues: CASSMGGWGGYTF. As DNA, the CDR3 is TGTGCCAGTAGTATGGGAGGATGGGGTGGCTACACCTTC.